This entry lists 10 T cell receptor beta chains sequenced from one sample in a study of cytomegalovirus exposure and HLA in healthy donors. A multiplex PCR was run with 60 Vbeta primers and 13 Jbeta primers. Assay: immunoSEQ multiplex PCR; the TCRdb copy retains only in-frame clones and omits some. Here the sample spans roughly 150,000 clones, roughly 81% being singletons. Material: PBMCs. The receptors stem from a young man in good health and CMV-seropositive.

The gene calls are TRBV6-6 and TRBJ2-7; 8 nucleotides align to TRBD1. V shed 4 bases and J 2 bases; nucleotides not matched to a gene: 4. CDR1 and CDR2 (germline): MNHNY, SVGAGI (reference sequence). The CDR3 contains 14 residues. The CDR3 nucleotides read TGTGCCAGCAGTTTAGACAGGGGCCCCTACGAGCAGTACTTC. As protein: CASSLDRGPYEQYF.

The rearrangement joins TRBV27 to TRBJ1-1, with 8 nucleotides matching TRBD1. V lost 7 bases, J lost 0 bases, and 10 bases stayed unmatched. Germline V lookup: CDR1 MNHEY, CDR2 SMNVEV (reference sequence). There are 16 residues in the CDR3. The CDR3 region is CASKPIPGGMNTEAFF. Written as DNA, the CDR3 is TGTGCCAGCAAACCTATACCAGGGGGCATGAACACTGAAGCTTTCTTT.

The chain employs TRBV5-6 and TRBJ1-2; D remains ambiguous. With 2 bases removed from V and 6 bases from J, the gap between germline ends came to 14 bases. The CDR3 runs to 14 residues. Looked up from germline, CDR1 is SGHDT and CDR2 is YYEEEE. The CDR3, as DNA: TGTGCCAGCAGCTTACTTACAGTGTCGGATGGCTACACCTTC. This encodes CASSLLTVSDGYTF.

This chain links TRBV5-6 with TRBJ2-7; TRBD2 agrees at 8 bases. Germline CDR1 and CDR2: SGHDT and YYEEEE. CDR3 length equals 16 residues. V shed 0 bases, J shed 1 base, and the junction held 6 bases outside the gene matches. The CDR3 region is CASSLAGGDLSYEQYV. The CDR3 DNA reads TGTGCCAGCAGCTTGGCGGGGGGGGACCTTTCCTACGAGCAGTACGTC.

This clone was recorded once. The chain joins TRBV6-5 to TRBJ1-6; D gene ambiguous. The germline V gene has CDR1 MNHEY and CDR2 SVGAGI. The V end was cut by 6 bases, the J end by 0 bases, with 9 bases between. This CDR3 has 15 residues. The CDR3 DNA follows: TGTGCCAGCAGAAGCGGGAGCTCCTATAATTCACCCCTCCACTTT. It codes for CASRSGSSYNSPLHF.

In the case of this clone: The junction departs from germline at one end; a sequencing error may be responsible. This rearrangement joins TRBV7-9 to TRBJ1-4; TRBD1 is a possible D gene (5 bases). CDR1 SEHNR and CDR2 FQNEAQ come from the germline V gene (reference sequence). The CDR3 runs 15 residues. CDR3 region: CSSSSPDSPNEKLFF. In DNA, the CDR3 is TGTTCCAGCAGCTCTCCAGACAGCCCCAATGAAAAACTGTTTTTT.

This chain connects TRBV6-1 to TRBJ2-1; 7 bases match TRBD1. J lost 7 bases, V lost 10 bases, and 10 bases had no gene match. The V gene's germline CDR1 is MNHNS and CDR2 SASEGT. The CDR3 is 13 amino acids. CDR3 coding DNA: TGTGCCACCCTAAGACAGGGAGCGAATGAGCAGTTCTTC. Translated, it gives CATLRQGANEQFF.

This clone occurred once. The CDR3 coding sequence is TGTGCCAGCTCAACGGGACTTAACACAGATACGCAGTATTTT. This sequence encodes CASSTGLNTDTQYF. This chain uses TRBV18 with TRBJ2-3, with a tentative D call TRBD2 (6 bases). The CDR3 length is 14 residues. Trimming cost V 5 bases and J 2 bases, with 11 bases left between them. In germline, CDR1 is KGHSH, CDR2 LQKENI.

In this sample, this clone turned up once. The chain is built from TRBV11-3 and TRBJ1-5; D remains ambiguous. Deletions cut 5 bases from V and 5 bases from J, with 10 bases between. The CDR3 is made up of 13 amino acids. Germline CDR1 and CDR2: SGHNT and YENEEA. This CDR3 reads CASSQDGYQPQHF. DNA of the CDR3: TGTGCCAGCAGCCAGGATGGGTATCAGCCCCAGCATTTT.

This clone was counted a single time. The chain carries TRBV25-1 and TRBJ2-3, with 14 positions matching TRBD2. Losses at the gene ends were 4 bases for V and 4 bases for J; bases not matched to a gene: 7. Looked up from germline, CDR1 is MGHDK and CDR2 is SYGVNS. This CDR3 is 17 amino acids long. The DNA for the CDR3 is TGTGCCAGCAGTGGCCGGGGACTAGCGGGAGTTCCAGATACGCAGTATTTT. This translates into CASSGRGLAGVPDTQYF.